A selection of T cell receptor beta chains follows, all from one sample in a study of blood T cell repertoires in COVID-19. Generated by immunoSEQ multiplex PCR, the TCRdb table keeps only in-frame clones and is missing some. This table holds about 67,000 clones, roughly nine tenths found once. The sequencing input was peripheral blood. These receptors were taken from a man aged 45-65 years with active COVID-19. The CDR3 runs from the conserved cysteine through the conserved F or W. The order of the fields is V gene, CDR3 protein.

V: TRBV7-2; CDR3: CASLPDRGLYEQYF
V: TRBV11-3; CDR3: CASSLDPDRASKAEAFF
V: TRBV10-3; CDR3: CAIRKTGLDTEAFF
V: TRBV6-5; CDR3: CASRRTGLYEQYF
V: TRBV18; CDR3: CASSPSGTENTEAFF
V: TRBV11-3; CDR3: CASSNRVNYGYTF
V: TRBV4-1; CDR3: CASSPRPTRDHNEQFF
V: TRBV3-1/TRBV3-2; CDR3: CASSQDPSPGRVYGYTF
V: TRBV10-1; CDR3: CASSETLGGRGEQYF
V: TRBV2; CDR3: CASRRENTGELFF
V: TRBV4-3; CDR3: CASSQDQTNEKLFF
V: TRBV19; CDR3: CASTERWGGTGPREAFF
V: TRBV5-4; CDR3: CASRRRGGPYEQYF
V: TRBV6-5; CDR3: CASRRSKNYEQYF
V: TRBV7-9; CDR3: CASSLGDLRGEKLFF
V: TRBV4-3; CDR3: CASSQDWTSGYNEQFF
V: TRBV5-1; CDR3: CASSTEQGRGYTF
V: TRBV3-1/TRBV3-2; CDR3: CASSQHPRGDQPQHF
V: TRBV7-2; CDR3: CASSPVASTYEQYF
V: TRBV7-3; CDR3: CASSLVEGEQFF
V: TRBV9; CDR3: CASSLMGQANTEAFF
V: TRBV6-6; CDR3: CASRADRGRGDTEAFF
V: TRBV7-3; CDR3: CASSHRVGTGELFF
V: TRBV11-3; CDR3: CASSLAGPGAQYF
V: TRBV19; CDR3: CASSLRTSGRIAYEQYF
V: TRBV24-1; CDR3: CATSDPTGLSEQFF
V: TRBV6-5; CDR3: CASSYMLAGGNEQFF
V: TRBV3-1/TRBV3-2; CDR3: CASSQVTVSYGYTF
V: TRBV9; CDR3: CASSVDLAGGTDTQYF
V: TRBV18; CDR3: CASSPGAGPRSDSPLHF
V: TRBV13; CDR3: CASSPRGNSPLHF
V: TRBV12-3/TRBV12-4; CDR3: CASSTPMNTEAFF
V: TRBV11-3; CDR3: CASSLQRTGGDYGYTF
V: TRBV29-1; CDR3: CSALIGARGNTIYF
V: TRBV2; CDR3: CASSEALGPLAKNIQYF
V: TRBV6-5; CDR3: CASSPPGQGRTEAFF
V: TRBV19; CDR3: CASRAESYGYTF
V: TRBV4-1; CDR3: CASSQGLSGGGLETQYF
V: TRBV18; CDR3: CASSEKQGNYGYTF